This T cell receptor beta chain is drawn from a study of identical twins. Study results and limitations: Its conclusions, products of cross-sectional statistical analysis, did not come from following the same donors.

A single record per CDR3 protein comes from TCRdb applying MiXCR to the 5' RACE reads. Of approximately 500,000 distinct CDR3 sequences in the sample, roughly 15% were seen once. This clonotype was picked up many times. Its target is unknown. Looked up from germline, CDR1 is MGHRA and CDR2 is YSYEKL. The V end lost 1 base, the J end lost 3 bases, and 15 bases lay between the germline ends. The CDR3 contains 16 residues. These data were also filed under a second study, of yellow fever vaccine responses in identical twins.

The chain couples TRBV4-1 to TRBJ1-1; D gene ambiguous. Source material: CD4+ T cells sorted from blood. The receptor's source is a woman under 30 in good health. The CDR3 protein is CASSQASILQDTEAFF. CDR3 in DNA: TGCGCCAGCAGCCAAGCGTCAATCCTTCAGGACACTGAAGCTTTCTTT.